The T cell receptor beta chain described here comes from a study of molecular identifiers for immune sequencing clone quantification. TCRdb called the PCR reads again in MiXCR, with one record for every CDR3 protein. Among about 89,000 distinct CDR3 sequences, 15% to 20% were seen once, and the ten largest hold around 0.8%. This clonotype has ten or more counts. Naive CD8 T cells underwent sorting with the CD8+CD4-CCR7+CD45RA+ definition. The germline V gene encodes CDR1 ENHRY and CDR2 SYGVKD. The CDR3 runs 14 residues. Trimming removed 3 bases from V and 5 bases from J, with 13 bases in between. The J gene is TRBJ1-2, the V gene TRBV10-3, with no clear D. The origin of this receptor is a human donor in good health. Some libraries in this study had Jurkat cell RNA spiked in. The material sequenced was naive CD8+ T cells from blood, with Jurkat cell RNA spiked in. The subset was: FACS-sorted CD8+CD4-CCR7+CD45RA+ naive T cells. For the CDR3, the DNA is TGTGCCATCAGTGACACTGGTCGCTCTTATGGCTACACCTTC. Amino acids: CAISDTGRSYGYTF.